The source of this T cell receptor beta chain is a study of human T cells and chemical hapten exposure (dated by TCRdb to the early 2020s). Regarding the complete study: For sensitization, 2% DPC in acetone was applied to a roughly 2 cm by roughly 2 cm area of upper inner arm skin. Throughout the roughly 25-week study period, patients were also given weekly therapeutic DPC doses on the scalp. Patch testing was done on the upper back using Finn chambers containing 0.01% DPC, and results were scored after 6 days according to International Contact Dermatitis Research Group standards. Most of the patients in the cohort were female, and the cohort covered alopecia areata with under or over 50% scalp involvement, alopecia totalis and alopecia universalis. Libraries were pooled for sequencing, and per-sample TCR yields varied mainly because of small differences in library volumes within the pool. Peripheral blood TCR repertoire changes were tracked in vivo in alopecia patients during primary and secondary sensitization to the hapten diphenylcyclopropenone (DPC). Patient blood was sampled pre-sensitization (week 0) and at 2, 6 and about 24 weeks after DPC sensitization. For TCR sequencing, blood came from some 31 alopecia patients at anywhere from one to four time points (pre-sensitization, 2, 6 and 24 weeks). Findings and caveats that apply to the study as a whole: Because every patient had alopecia, a presumed autoimmune disease, the patients' immune response might differ from that of healthy individuals. The number of PT1 expanded TCRs positively correlated with patch test score, significant at thresholds 8, 16 and 32 but not 4. Compared with pre-sensitization or healthy control sets, expanded TCRs formed significantly more large CDR3 similarity clusters, which is consistent with antigen-driven responses. DPC sensitization did not change the number of TCRs with a frequency above 1 in 1000, and there was no evidence of changes in global repertoire structure. Repeated subsampling changed both the strength of the expansion versus patch-test correlation and the threshold at which that correlation became significant.

In this sample, this clonotype turned up many times. Its binding antigen is unknown. Within one base of it there is no much larger clone, and no base qualities were kept. To prepare the library, RACE was applied. TCRdb names NextSeq 500 as the instrument used. During library preparation, unique molecular identifiers were attached to individual cDNA molecules so that TCRs could be counted quantitatively and reproducibly. For every blood RNA sample, sequencing covered both the TCR alpha and TCR beta chains. The paper's processing steps were these. A median of around 96,000 TCRs per sample was observed, with a range of about 23,224 to 750,000. The Decombinator software suite was used to annotate the V, J and CDR3 of the TCR reads. For the PS versus PT1 abundance plots, all samples were subsampled to the same number of TCRs (28,000). TCRs were defined as expanded if absent before sensitization and observed at least eight times at the 2-week time point. TCRdb reanalyzed the raw reads on its own, using fastp at Q25 for trimming and MiXCR for clone calling, and kept in-frame beta chains. For every CDR3 protein sequence, its rows merge into one entry that carries the most common genes and DNA. TCRdb, rather than the study authors, made the V and J calls. The sample yields approximately 370,000 distinct CDR3 sequences; over 5% were counted once. The ten largest clonotypes hold under 9.5% of the sample.

Per the publication, the time point label means: pre-sensitization, week 0. Taken with the paper, the label for treatment or condition translates to: therapeutic diphenylcyclopropenone sensitization with weekly scalp DPC. At every patch-test visit, the blood draw took place before the patch test was put on. Patients were eligible if aged 18 to 70, diagnosed with alopecia and judged suitable for DPC therapy, and pregnant patients were excluded. Total RNA was extracted from unfractionated whole blood that had been collected in Tempus Blood RNA tubes. This receptor was identified in a woman in her late teens or twenties with alopecia areata. Some clones in this sample may be carry-over from other donors' samples. The source material was whole blood, sampled in connection with sensitization to the hapten diphenylcyclopropenone (DPC).

At the DNA level, the sequence is TGCGCCAGCAGGCGGGAGCAGGGCCCCACTGAAGCTTTCTTT. The encoded protein is CASRREQGPTEAFF. The V gene is TRBV5-1 and the J gene is TRBJ1-1; possibly the D gene is TRBD1, per 5 matching bases. The germline V gene yields SGHRS for CDR1 and YFSETQ for CDR2. V loses 5 bases, J loses 4 bases, and the germline ends lie 15 bases apart. Taken from cysteine to phenylalanine, the CDR3 has 14 residues. Of all the DNA, just the CDR3 is kept, 42 bases in frame from base 1.